The TCR beta chain under discussion was sequenced for a study of response to subunit inactivated influenza vaccine. Whole-study results and caveats: Each seasonal influenza vaccination, the authors suggested, recruits few new T cells.

TCRdb analysed the RT-PCR reads with MiXCR anew, one entry per CDR3 protein. Among about 700,000 distinct CDR3 sequences listed, approximately 15% were seen once. Of note for this clonotype: As yet, its antigen is unknown.

CDR1 and CDR2 (germline): MNHEY, SMNVEV (reference sequence). V was trimmed by 3 bases and J by 1 base, leaving 16 bases between them. This CDR3 comprises 16 residues. The rearrangement uses TRBV27 and TRBJ2-7; a weak D match, TRBD2 (6 bases). The receptor's source is a man aged 50-59 years who received an inactivated influenza vaccine. The specimen comprised PBMCs from blood, sampled roughly 2 weeks before vaccination. CDR3 sequence (DNA): TGTGCCAGCAGTTTTTCATCGGCGGGGTCTTCCTACGAGCAGTACTTC. It is translated as CASSFSSAGSSYEQYF.